This is a list of T cell receptor beta chains from one sample in a study of metastatic and nonmetastatic thyroid tumors. Through MiXCR, TCRdb re-clonotyped the PCR reads. The sample comprises about 59,000 clones, roughly 15% of which are singletons, and just under 9.5% rests with the top ten. Material: blood. All receptors derive from a male donor with papillary thyroid cancer or a benign thyroid nodule (not recorded which). Some clones in this sample may be carry-over from other donors' samples. CDR3s include the opening cysteine and the closing phenylalanine or tryptophan. The order of the fields is J gene, V gene, clone size, D gene, CDR3 protein, CDR3 DNA. A D gene is named only where the DNA matches it firmly. Only part of the rows carry a size: once, few, many, or a class if the clone is expanded.

TRBJ2-3,TRBV5-1,few,.,CASSGGLRNKWGDTQYF,TGCGCCAGCAGCGGGGGACTCCGAAATAAGTGGGGGGATACGCAGTATTTT
TRBJ2-3,TRBV4-3,many,.,CASSQDPGEKATDTQYF,TGCGCCAGCAGCCAAGATCCAGGTGAGAAGGCCACAGATACGCAGTATTTT
TRBJ2-1,TRBV24-1,many,TRBD2,CATSALLAALYNEQFF,TGTGCCACCAGTGCCCTACTAGCGGCACTCTACAATGAGCAGTTCTTC
TRBJ1-2,TRBV20-1,many,TRBD1,CSARDLPGGNYGYTF,TGCAGTGCTAGAGATCTCCCAGGGGGTAACTATGGCTACACCTTC
TRBJ2-1,TRBV20-1,many,.,CSANYNEQFF,TGCAGTGCCAACTACAATGAGCAGTTCTTC
TRBJ1-3,TRBV9,many,.,CASSRGEGNTIYF,TGTGCCAGCAGCCGGGGGGAGGGAAACACCATATATTTT
TRBJ2-5,TRBV6-5,.,.,CASSYGGGAQETQYF,TGTGCCAGCAGTTATGGGGGAGGAGCACAAGAGACCCAGTACTTC
TRBJ2-5,TRBV7-9,many,.,CASSLAGGQETQYF,TGTGCCAGCAGCTTAGCGGGGGGCCAAGAGACCCAGTACTTC
TRBJ2-1,TRBV30,many,TRBD2,CAWRRVAGVSARNEQFF,TGTGCCTGGAGGAGGGTAGCGGGAGTGAGCGCGCGCAATGAGCAGTTCTTC
TRBJ1-4,TRBV28,many,.,CASSQSGTTNEKLFF,TGTGCCAGCAGTCAATCCGGGACAACGAATGAAAAACTGTTTTTT
TRBJ1-2,TRBV5-1,many,.,CASSLGQPNYGYTF,TGCGCCAGCAGCTTGGGGCAGCCTAACTATGGCTACACCTTC
TRBJ2-4,TRBV2,many,TRBD2,CASSEFGGGSIQYF,TGTGCCAGCAGTGAATTCGGCGGGGGGTCCATTCAGTACTTC
TRBJ2-4,TRBV7-2,many,.,CASSLGSGEGYIQYF,TGTGCCAGCAGCCTCGGGTCAGGGGAGGGATACATTCAGTACTTC
TRBJ1-2,TRBV11-2,many,.,CASGRQNYGYTF,TGTGCCAGCGGGAGACAGAACTATGGCTACACCTTC